The sequence of this T cell receptor beta chain was determined in a study of tumor-infiltrating lymphocytes in primary liver carcinoma. A primer matching the constant region was used to make TCR beta cDNA from approximately 520 ng of total RNA. A slightly modified ARM-PCR protocol with three nested multiplex PCR rounds produced these TCR beta libraries. The first two PCR rounds used TRBV1-TRBV30 forward primers with a C-beta reverse primer, 10 to 11 cycles each. TCRdb re-called the multiplex PCR reads through MiXCR, storing one row per CDR3 protein. Of 40,000 to 45,000 distinct CDR3 sequences in the sample, about three quarters were seen once. This CDR3 region has 15 residues. Germline-derived CDR1 and CDR2 are SQVTM and ANQGSEA. Comments on this clonotype: What it recognizes is unknown. Germline and junction disagree at one end, which may indicate a read error.

For each extraction, RNA and DNA were obtained together from approximately 20-30 mg of unsorted bulk tissue. Findings of the study overall: Representation across all five tumor regions was limited to only about 7.5-24% of top clones.

The sequenced sample consisted of liver tumor tissue from sampling region 2. Subset reported: tumor region T2, inferior pole. The TCR was taken from a man between 40 and 49 years old with primary liver carcinoma and hepatitis B virus infection. The J gene is TRBJ2-5, the V gene TRBV29-1; 11 bases agree with TRBD1. The CDR3 DNA sequence: TGCACCGTTGAAGCGGACAGGGGGCGAGCAGAGATCCAGTACTTT. Residues: CTVEADRGRAEIQYF.